These 14 T cell receptor beta chains were all obtained from the same sample, sequenced in a study of blood T cell repertoires in COVID-19 (dated by TCRdb to about 2020). To prepare the library, the immunoSEQ multiplex PCR assay was applied. Held by TCRdb, this immuneACCESS table contains in-frame sequences only and omits some clones. Under half of the omission traces to an unresolved V gene where checked; the cause of the rest is unknown. A total of roughly 160,000 clones appear in this sample, about four fifths of them only once. The top ten constitute 14% of the sample. Material for sequencing was peripheral blood. The origin of the receptors is a man aged 18 to 30 with active or convalescent COVID-19.

V usage is TRBV5-1 and J usage is TRBJ2-6, with TRBD1 identical over 9 bases. V lost 4 bases, J lost 0 bases, and 11 bases stayed unmatched. From germline, CDR1 is SGHRS and CDR2 YFSETQ. CDR3 length equals 19 residues. The CDR3 DNA reads as TGCGCCAGCAGCCACAGCCCCGGGACAGGGATCTCTGGGGCCAACGTCCTGACTTTC. Residues: CASSHSPGTGISGANVLTF.

J is TRBJ2-3 and V is TRBV6-5; no clear D gene. V dropped 5 bases and J dropped 3 bases, with 3 bases sitting between them. There are 11 residues in the CDR3. Per germline, CDR1 MNHEY and CDR2 SVGAGI. CDR3 loop: CASSTTDTQYF. The CDR3 DNA reads as TGTGCCAGCAGTACTACAGATACGCAGTATTTT.

The chain joins TRBV5-1 to TRBJ2-4; perhaps TRBD2 as D (5 bases). This CDR3 has 14 residues. Germline CDR1 and CDR2: SGHRS and YFSETQ. Trimming removed 4 bases from V and 8 bases from J, with 16 bases in between. The CDR3 spells CASSPGLGGYIQYF. The CDR3 bases are TGCGCCAGCAGCCCGGGCCTCGGCGGGTACATTCAGTACTTC.

The chain is built from TRBV6-1 and TRBJ1-3, with D possibly being TRBD1 (6 bases). Deletions cut 2 bases from V and 3 bases from J, with 11 bases between. CDR3 length: 15 residues. The germline gives CDR1 MNHNS, CDR2 SASEGT. The CDR3 loop is CASSERTVGGNTIYF. CDR3 DNA sequence: TGTGCCAGCAGTGAAAGGACAGTTGGTGGAAACACCATATATTTT.

The genes are TRBV5-1 and TRBJ1-1, with a tentative D call TRBD1 (6 bases). Germline-derived CDR1 and CDR2 are SGHRS and YFSETQ. Trimming stripped 4 bases from V and 5 bases from J, with 9 bases between. CDR3 size: 12 residues. This chain's CDR3 is CASSLGQTEAFF. CDR3 coding DNA: TGCGCCAGCAGCCTCGGACAGACTGAAGCTTTCTTT. The full variable domain, completed using reference TRBV5-1 and TRBJ1-1, is KAGVTQTPRYLIKTRGQQVTLSCSPISGHRSVSWYQQTPGQGLQFLFEYFSETQRNKGNFPGRFSGRQFSNSRSEMNVSTLELGDSALYLCASSLGQTEAFFGQGTRLTVV.

The V call is TRBV5-4, the J call TRBJ2-6, with 8 bases identical to TRBD1. The CDR3 runs to 18 residues. The V gene's germline CDR1 is SGHNT and CDR2 YYREEE (reference sequence). J was trimmed by 0 bases and V by 0 bases; bases with no gene match: 5. CDR3 coding DNA: TGTGCCAGCAGCTTGGCCGGACAGGGCTTCTCTGGGGCCAACGTCCTGACTTTC. It encodes CASSLAGQGFSGANVLTF.

This clone was observed a single time. The V and J genes are TRBV4-2 and TRBJ2-1; 10 nucleotides line up with TRBD2. CDR3 length: 18 residues. The germline gives CDR1 LGHNA, CDR2 YNFKEQ. After removal of 0 bases from V and 7 bases from J, the junction contained 12 bases not matched to a gene. The DNA of the CDR3 is TGTGCCAGCAGCCAAGATGGGCTAGCGGGAGTAACGAGAAATGAGCAGTTCTTC. Translating gives CASSQDGLAGVTRNEQFF.

This chain links TRBV30 with TRBJ1-1; D unresolved. V was cut by 0 bases and J by 10 bases, with 12 bases left in between. Germline V lookup: CDR1 GTSNPN, CDR2 SVGIG (reference sequence). The CDR3 runs 12 residues. The CDR3 spells CAWSVAGLSAFF. CDR3 coding DNA: TGTGCCTGGAGTGTCGCGGGTTTGTCAGCTTTCTTT.

This clone was detected once. V is TRBV6-2 or TRBV6-3 and J is TRBJ2-1, with TRBD2 matching over 13 bases. Per the germline V gene, CDR1 is MNHEY and CDR2 is SVGEGT. This CDR3 is 14 amino acids long. V was pared by 6 bases and J by 9 bases, with 5 bases of the junction left unmatched. CDR3 in DNA: TGTGCCAGCAGCCCAACTAGCGGGGGGGTTGAGCAGTTCTTC. It is translated as CASSPTSGGVEQFF.

The V call is TRBV7-9, the J call TRBJ1-1; the D gene is possibly TRBD1 (6 bases). The CDR3 is 13 residues long. CDR1 and CDR2 from the germline V gene are SEHNR and FQNEAQ (reference sequence). V lost 5 bases and J 5 bases, leaving 12 bases between the germline ends. The CDR3 DNA is TGTGCCAGCAGCGCACAGGGACAAACTGAAGCTTTCTTT. Translating it yields CASSAQGQTEAFF.

The chain couples TRBV4-1 to TRBJ2-5; 7 bases are a match to TRBD1. The length of the CDR3 is 14 residues. The trim removed 0 bases at V and 7 bases at J, leaving 5 bases unmatched. From germline, CDR1 is MGHRA and CDR2 YSYEKL. CDR3 protein: CASSQERGGGTQYF. The DNA for the CDR3 is TGCGCCAGCAGCCAAGAGAGAGGGGGCGGGACCCAGTACTTC.

The chain combines TRBV28 with TRBJ1-5; 8 positions agree with TRBD1. The V gene's germline CDR1 is MDHEN and CDR2 SYDVKM. The CDR3 is 13 residues long. The ends lost 8 bases at V and 4 bases at J; junction bases unmatched: 4. The CDR3 coding sequence is TGTGCCAGCCGGGACAGGATAAATCAGCCCCAGCATTTT. Translating it yields CASRDRINQPQHF.

The V and J genes are TRBV6-5 and TRBJ1-1; D gene unclear. Looked up from germline, CDR1 is MNHEY and CDR2 is SVGAGI. V dropped 8 bases and J dropped 6 bases, with 16 bases sitting between them. This CDR3 has 13 residues. The CDR3 spells CASARAKDSEAFF. CDR3 bases: TGTGCCAGCGCGCGGGCCAAGGATTCTGAAGCTTTCTTT.

The J gene is TRBJ2-5, the V gene TRBV2; possible D gene TRBD1, 5 bases. Germline values: CDR1 SNHLY, CDR2 FYNNEI. This CDR3 region has 13 residues. V was cut by 3 bases and J by 2 bases, with 7 bases left in between. DNA for the CDR3: TGTGCCAGCAGTGACAGGGTTCAAGAGACCCAGTACTTC. Translating gives CASSDRVQETQYF.